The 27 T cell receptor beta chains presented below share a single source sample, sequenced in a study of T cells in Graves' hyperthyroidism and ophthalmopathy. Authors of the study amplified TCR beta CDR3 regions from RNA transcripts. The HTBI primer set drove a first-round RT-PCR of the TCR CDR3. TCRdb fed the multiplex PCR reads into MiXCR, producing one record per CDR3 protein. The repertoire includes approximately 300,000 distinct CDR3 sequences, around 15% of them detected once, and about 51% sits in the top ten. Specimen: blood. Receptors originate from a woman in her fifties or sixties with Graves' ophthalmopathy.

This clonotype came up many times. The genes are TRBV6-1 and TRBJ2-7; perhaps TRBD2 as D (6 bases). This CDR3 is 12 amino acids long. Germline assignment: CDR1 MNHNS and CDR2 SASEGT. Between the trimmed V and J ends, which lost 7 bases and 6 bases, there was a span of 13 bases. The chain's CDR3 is CASTLGRSEQYF. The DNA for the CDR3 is TGTGCCAGCACCCTGGGGAGGAGCGAGCAGTACTTC.

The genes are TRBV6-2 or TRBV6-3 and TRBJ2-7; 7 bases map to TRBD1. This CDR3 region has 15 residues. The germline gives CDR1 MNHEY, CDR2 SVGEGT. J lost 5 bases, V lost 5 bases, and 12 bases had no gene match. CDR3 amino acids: CASSRSTGWVHEQYF. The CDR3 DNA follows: TGTGCCAGCAGTAGGTCGACAGGGTGGGTCCACGAGCAGTACTTC.

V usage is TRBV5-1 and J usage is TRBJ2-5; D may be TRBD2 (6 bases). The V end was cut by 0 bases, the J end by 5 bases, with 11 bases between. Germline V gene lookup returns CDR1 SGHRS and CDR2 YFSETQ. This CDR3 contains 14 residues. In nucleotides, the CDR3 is TGCGCCAGCAGCTTGGCCATCGGGGGTGAGACCCAGTACTTC. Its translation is CASSLAIGGETQYF.

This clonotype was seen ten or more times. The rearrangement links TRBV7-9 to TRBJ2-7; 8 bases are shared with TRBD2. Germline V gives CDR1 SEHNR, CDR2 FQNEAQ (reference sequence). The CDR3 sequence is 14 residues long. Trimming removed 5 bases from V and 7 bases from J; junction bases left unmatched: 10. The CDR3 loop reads CASSPSGGAGEQYF. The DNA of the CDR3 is TGTGCCAGCAGCCCTTCGGGGGGGGCAGGGGAGCAGTACTTC.

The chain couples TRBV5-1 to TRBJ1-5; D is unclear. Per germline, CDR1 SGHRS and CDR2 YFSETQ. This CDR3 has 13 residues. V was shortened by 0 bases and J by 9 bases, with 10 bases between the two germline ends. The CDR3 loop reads CASSLEPGRPQHF. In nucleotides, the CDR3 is TGCGCCAGCAGCTTGGAGCCAGGTCGGCCCCAGCATTTT.

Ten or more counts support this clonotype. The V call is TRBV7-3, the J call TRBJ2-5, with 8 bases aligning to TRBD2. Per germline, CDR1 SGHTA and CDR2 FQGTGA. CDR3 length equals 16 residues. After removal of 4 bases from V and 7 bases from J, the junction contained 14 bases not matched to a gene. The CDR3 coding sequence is TGTGCCAGCAGCTCGCGAGCGGGAGATGGTATAGGGACCCAGTACTTC. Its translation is CASSSRAGDGIGTQYF.

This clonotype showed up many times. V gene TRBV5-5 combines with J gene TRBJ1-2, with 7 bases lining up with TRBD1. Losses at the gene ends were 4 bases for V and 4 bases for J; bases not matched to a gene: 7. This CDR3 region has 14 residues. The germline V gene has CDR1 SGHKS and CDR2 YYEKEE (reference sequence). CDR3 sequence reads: CASSANRDSYGYTF. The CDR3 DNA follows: TGTGCCAGCAGCGCGAACCGGGACAGCTATGGCTACACCTTC.

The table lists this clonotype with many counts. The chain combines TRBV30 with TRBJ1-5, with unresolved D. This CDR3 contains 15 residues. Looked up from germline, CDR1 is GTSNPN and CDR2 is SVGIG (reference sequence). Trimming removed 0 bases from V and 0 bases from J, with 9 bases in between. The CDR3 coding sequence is TGTGCCTGGAGTGTACTAGGTAATAGCAATCAGCCCCAGCATTTT. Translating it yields CAWSVLGNSNQPQHF.

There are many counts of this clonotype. CDR3 sequence (DNA): TGTGCCAGCAGTTCAAGTCCGACCCAGTACTTC. Its protein product is CASSSSPTQYF. The chain recombines TRBV11-2 with TRBJ2-5, with no clear D. V was trimmed by 6 bases and J by 7 bases, leaving 9 bases between them. Germline V gene sequence: CDR1 SGHAT, CDR2 FQNNGV. The CDR3 consists of 11 residues.

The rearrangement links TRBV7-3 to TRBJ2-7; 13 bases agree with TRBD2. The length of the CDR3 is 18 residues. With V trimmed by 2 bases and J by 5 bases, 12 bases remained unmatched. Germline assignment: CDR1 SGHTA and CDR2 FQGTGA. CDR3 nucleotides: TGTGCCAGCAGCTTAGCGGGACTAGCGGGGCCAGGGGGAAACGAGCAGTACTTC. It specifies CASSLAGLAGPGGNEQYF.

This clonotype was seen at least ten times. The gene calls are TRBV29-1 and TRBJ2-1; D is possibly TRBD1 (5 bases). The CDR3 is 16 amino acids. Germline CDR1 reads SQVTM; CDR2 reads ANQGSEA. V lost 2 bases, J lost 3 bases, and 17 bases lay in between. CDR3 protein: CSVESGLGAGYNEQFF. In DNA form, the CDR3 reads TGCAGCGTTGAATCAGGGTTAGGGGCTGGCTACAATGAGCAGTTCTTC.

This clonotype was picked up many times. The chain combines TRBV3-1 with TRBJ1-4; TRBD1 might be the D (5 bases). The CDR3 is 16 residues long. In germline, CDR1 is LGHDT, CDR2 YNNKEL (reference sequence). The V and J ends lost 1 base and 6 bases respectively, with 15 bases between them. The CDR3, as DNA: TGTGCCAGCAGCCAAGGGTTTGCGGGGCAACATGAAAAACTGTTTTTT. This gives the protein CASSQGFAGQHEKLFF.

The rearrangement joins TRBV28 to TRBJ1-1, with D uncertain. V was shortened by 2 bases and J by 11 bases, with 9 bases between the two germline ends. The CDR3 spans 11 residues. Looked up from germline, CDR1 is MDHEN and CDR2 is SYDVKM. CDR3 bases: TGTGCCAGCAGTTTAAGACTAGAGGCTTTCTTT. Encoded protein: CASSLRLEAFF.

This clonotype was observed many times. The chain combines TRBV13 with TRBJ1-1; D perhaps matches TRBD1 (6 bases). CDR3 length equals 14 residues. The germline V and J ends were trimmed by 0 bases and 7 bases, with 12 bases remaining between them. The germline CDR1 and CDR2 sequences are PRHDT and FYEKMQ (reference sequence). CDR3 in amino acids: CASSLGGGYGEAFF. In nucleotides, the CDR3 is TGTGCCAGCAGCTTAGGGGGGGGCTACGGTGAAGCTTTCTTT. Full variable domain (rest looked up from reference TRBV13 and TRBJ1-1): AAGVIQSPRHLIKEKRETATLKCYPIPRHDTVYWYQQGPGQDPQFLISFYEKMQSDKGSIPDRFSAQQFSDYHSELNMSSLELGDSALYFCASSLGGGYGEAFFGQGTRLTVV.

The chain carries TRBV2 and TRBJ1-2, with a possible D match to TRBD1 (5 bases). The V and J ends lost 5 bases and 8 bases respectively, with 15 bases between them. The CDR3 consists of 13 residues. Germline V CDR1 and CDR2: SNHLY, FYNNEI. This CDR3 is CASSLGQRSGYTF. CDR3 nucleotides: TGTGCCAGCAGTCTCGGACAAAGGTCGGGCTACACCTTC.

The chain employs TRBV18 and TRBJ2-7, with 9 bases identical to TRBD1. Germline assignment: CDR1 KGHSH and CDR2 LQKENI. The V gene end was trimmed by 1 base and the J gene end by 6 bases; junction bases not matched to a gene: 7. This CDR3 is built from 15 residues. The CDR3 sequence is CASSPQMDRGSEQYF. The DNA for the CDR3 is TGTGCCAGCTCACCACAAATGGACAGGGGCTCCGAGCAGTACTTC.

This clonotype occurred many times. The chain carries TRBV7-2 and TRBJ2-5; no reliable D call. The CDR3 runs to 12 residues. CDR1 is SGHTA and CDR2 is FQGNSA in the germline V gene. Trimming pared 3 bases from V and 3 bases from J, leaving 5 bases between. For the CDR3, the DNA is TGTGCCAGCAGCTTCCGTGAAGAGACCCAGTACTTC. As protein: CASSFREETQYF. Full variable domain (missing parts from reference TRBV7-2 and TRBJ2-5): GAGVSQSPSNKVTEKGKDVELRCDPISGHTALYWYRQSLGQGLEFLIYFQGNSAPDKSGLPSDRFSAERTGGSVSTLTIQRTQQEDSAVYLCASSFREETQYFGPGTRLLVL.

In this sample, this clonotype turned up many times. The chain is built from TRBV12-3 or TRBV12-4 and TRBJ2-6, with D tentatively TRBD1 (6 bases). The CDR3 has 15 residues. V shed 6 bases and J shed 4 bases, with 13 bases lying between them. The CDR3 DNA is TGTGCCAGCAGACCGAACAGGGCCGGGGCCAACGTCCTGACTTTC. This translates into CASRPNRAGANVLTF.

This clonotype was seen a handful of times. CDR3 loop: CASTRAGVDADTQYF. CDR3 coding DNA: TGTGCCAGCACAAGGGCGGGAGTGGACGCAGATACGCAGTATTTT. This chain links TRBV12-3 or TRBV12-4 with TRBJ2-3; TRBD2 matches at 7 bases. CDR3 length equals 15 residues. The junction had 11 bases not matched to a gene; V was cut back by 7 bases and J by 4 bases.

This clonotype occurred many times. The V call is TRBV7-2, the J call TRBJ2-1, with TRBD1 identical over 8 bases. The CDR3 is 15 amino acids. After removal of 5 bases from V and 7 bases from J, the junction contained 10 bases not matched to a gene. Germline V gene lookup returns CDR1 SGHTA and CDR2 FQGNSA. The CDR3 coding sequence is TGTGCCAGCAGCCGTCGGACAGGGCCGCGAAATGAGCAGTTCTTC. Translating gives CASSRRTGPRNEQFF.

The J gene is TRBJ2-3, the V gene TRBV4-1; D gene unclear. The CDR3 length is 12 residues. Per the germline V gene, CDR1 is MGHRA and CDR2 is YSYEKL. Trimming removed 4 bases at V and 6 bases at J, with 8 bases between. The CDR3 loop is CASSPYGDTQYF. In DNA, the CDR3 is TGCGCCAGCAGCCCATACGGGGATACGCAGTATTTT.

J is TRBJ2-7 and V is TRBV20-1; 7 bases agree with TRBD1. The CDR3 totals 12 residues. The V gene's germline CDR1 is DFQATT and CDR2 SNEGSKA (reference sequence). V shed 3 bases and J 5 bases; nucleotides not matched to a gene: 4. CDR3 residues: CSARTGQHEQYF. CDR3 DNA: TGCAGTGCTAGGACGGGACAGCACGAGCAGTACTTC.

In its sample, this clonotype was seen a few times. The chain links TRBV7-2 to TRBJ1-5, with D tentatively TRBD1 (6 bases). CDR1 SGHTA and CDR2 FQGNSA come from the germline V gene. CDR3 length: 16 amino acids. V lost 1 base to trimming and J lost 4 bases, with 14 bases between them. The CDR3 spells CASSLVGRDTNQPQHF. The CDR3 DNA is TGTGCCAGCAGCTTAGTGGGTAGGGACACTAATCAGCCCCAGCATTTT.

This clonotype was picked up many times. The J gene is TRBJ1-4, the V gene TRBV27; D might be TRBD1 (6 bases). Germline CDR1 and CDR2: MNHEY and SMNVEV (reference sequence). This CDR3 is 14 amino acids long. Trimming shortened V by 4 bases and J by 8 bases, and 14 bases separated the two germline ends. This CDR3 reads CASSSNRAGEKLFF. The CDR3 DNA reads TGTGCCAGCAGTTCGAACAGGGCGGGGGAAAAACTGTTTTTT.

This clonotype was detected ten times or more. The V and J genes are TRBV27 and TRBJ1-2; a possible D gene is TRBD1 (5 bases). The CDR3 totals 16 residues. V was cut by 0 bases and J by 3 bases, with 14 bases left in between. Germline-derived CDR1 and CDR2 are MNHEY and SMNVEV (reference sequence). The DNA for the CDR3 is TGTGCCAGCAGTTTATCGACGGCAGGGCGCGACTATGGCTACACCTTC. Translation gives CASSLSTAGRDYGYTF.

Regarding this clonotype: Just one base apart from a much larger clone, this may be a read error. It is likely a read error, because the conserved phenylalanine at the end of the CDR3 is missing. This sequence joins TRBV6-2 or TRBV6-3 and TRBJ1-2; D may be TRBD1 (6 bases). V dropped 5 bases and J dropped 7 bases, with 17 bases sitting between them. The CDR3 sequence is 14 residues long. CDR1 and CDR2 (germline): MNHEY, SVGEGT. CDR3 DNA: TGTGCCAGCAGTCCCAGCACAGGGAAATCTGGCTACACCCTC. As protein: CASSPSTGKSGYTL.

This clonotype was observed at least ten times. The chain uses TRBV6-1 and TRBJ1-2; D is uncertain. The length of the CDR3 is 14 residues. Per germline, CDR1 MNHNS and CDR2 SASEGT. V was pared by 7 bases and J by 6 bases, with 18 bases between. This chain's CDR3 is CASTKREERNGYTF. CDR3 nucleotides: TGTGCCAGCACCAAAAGGGAGGAGAGAAATGGCTACACCTTC.